The entry that follows covers one TCR beta chain sequence. The data are from a study of blood T cell repertoires in COVID-19. V was cut by 2 bases and J by 1 base, with 6 bases left in between. CDR1 MNHNY and CDR2 SVGAGI come from the germline V gene (reference sequence). This CDR3 contains 13 residues. Measured with immunoSEQ multiplex PCR; TCRdb has only the in-frame clones, and not every one. Of approximately 200,000 clones in the sample, around 84% were seen once. The TCR was taken from a man aged 45-65 years who had recovered from COVID-19. The sample was peripheral blood. The V call is TRBV6-6, the J call TRBJ2-7; the D is unclear. The CDR3 bases are TGTGCCAGCAGTTACCCCCAATCCTACGAGCAGTACTTC. It codes for CASSYPQSYEQYF.